The entry that follows covers one T cell receptor beta chain sequence. The CDR3 runs to 14 residues. The V end lost 7 bases, the J end lost 0 bases, and 12 bases lay between the germline ends. CDR1 and CDR2 (germline): MDHEN, SYDVKM. The record originates from a study of cytomegalovirus exposure and HLA in healthy donors. Study-wide background: The same platform was used for the 120 validation repertoires and the approximately 670 first-cohort repertoires, a later analysis reported.

This table comes from immunoSEQ multiplex PCR, and its TCRdb copy is limited to in-frame clones, with some not included. The sample shows fewer than 130,000 clones, roughly 89% of them seen only once. Sequencing input: PBMCs. The rearrangement uses TRBV28 and TRBJ1-1; D remains unclear. The sequence was obtained from a woman aged 18-29 years in good health and CMV-seronegative. The CDR3 sequence is CASIGALLNTEAFF. In DNA, the CDR3 is TGTGCCAGCATTGGAGCCCTATTGAACACTGAAGCTTTCTTT.